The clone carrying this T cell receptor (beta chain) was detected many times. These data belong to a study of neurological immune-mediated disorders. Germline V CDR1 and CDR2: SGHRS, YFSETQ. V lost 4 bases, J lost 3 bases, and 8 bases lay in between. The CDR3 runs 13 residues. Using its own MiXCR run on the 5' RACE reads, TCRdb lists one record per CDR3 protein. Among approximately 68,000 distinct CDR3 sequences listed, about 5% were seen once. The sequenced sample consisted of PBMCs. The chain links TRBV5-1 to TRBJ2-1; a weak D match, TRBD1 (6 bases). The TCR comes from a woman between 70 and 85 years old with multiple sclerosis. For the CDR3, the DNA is TGCGCCAGCAGCCGGGACATCTACAATGAGCAGTTCTTC. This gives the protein CASSRDIYNEQFF.